This T cell receptor (beta chain) was sequenced in a study of radiotherapy plus CTLA-4 blockade in lung cancer. About the study: Objective responses were documented in around 19% of patients, with disease control in roughly 31%.

This clone was recorded only once. Here immunoSEQ multiplex PCR was the method, and the copy in TCRdb shows in-frame clones only, minus some. The sample lists some 46,000 clones; 82% were seen once. Per germline, CDR1 LGHNA and CDR2 YSLEER. The CDR3 has 15 amino acids. J gave up 2 bases and V 3 bases, and 0 bases lay outside the gene matches. The receptor was derived from a human donor with non-small cell lung cancer who had stable disease on radiotherapy plus ipilimumab. The gene calls are TRBV4-3 and TRBJ1-4; TRBD1 matches at 10 bases. The sample consisted of peripheral blood, taken from a patient treated with radiotherapy plus ipilimumab. In nucleotides, the CDR3 is TGCGCCAGCAGCCAGGACAGGGGGACTAATGAAAAACTGTTTTTT. This translates into CASSQDRGTNEKLFF.